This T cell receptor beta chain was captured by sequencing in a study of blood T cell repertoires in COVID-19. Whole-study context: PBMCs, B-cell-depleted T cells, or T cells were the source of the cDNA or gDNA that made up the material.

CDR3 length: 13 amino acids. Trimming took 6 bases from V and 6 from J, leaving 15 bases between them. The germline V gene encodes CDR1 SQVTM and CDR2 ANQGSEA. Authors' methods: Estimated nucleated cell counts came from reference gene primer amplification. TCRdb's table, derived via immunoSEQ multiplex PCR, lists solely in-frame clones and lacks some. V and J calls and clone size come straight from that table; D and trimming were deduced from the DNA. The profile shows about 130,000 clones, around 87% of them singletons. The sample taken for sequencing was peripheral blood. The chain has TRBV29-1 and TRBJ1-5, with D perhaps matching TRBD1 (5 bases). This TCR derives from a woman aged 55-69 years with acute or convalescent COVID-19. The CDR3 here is CSVIQNQGQPQHF. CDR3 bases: TGCAGCGTCATACAAAATCAGGGTCAGCCCCAGCATTTT.